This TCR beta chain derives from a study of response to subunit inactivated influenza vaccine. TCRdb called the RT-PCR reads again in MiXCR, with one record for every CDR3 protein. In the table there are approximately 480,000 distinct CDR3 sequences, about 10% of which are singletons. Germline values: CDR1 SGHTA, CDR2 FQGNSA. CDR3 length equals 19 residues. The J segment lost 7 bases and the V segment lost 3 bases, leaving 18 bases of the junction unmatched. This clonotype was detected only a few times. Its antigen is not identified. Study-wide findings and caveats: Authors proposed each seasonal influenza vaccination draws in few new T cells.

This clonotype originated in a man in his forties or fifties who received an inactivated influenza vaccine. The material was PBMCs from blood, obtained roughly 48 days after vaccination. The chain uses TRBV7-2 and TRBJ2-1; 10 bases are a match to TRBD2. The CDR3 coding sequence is TGTGCCAGCAGCTTGCGGGCCCCTTCCACTAGCGGGGTTGGTAATGAGCAGTTCTTC. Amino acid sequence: CASSLRAPSTSGVGNEQFF.